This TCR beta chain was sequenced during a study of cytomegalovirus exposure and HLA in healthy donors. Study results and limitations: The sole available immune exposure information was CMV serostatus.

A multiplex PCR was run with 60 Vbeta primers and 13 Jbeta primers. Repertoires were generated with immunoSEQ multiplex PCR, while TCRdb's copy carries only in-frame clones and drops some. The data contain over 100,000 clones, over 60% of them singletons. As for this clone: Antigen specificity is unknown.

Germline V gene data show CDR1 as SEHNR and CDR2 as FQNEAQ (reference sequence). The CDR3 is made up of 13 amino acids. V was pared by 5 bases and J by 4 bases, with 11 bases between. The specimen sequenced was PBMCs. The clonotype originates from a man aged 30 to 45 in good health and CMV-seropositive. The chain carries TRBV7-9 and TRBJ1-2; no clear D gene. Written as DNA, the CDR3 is TGTGCCAGCAGCCGTGACGGACTCTATGGCTACACCTTC. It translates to CASSRDGLYGYTF.